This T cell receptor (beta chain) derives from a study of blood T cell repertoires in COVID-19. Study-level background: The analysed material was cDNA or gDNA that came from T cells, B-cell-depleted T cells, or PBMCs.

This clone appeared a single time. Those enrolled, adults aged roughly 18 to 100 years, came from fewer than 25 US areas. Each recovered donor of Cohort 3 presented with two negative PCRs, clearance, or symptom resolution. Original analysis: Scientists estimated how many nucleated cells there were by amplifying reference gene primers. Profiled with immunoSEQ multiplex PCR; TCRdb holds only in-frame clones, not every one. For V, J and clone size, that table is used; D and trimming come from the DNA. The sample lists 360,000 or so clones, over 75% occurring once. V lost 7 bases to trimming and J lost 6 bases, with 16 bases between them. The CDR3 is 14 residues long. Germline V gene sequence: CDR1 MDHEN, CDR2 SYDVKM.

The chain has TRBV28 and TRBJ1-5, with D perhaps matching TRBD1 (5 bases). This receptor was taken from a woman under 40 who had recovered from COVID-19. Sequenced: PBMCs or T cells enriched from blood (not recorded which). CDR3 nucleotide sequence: TGTGCCAGCACCGGGGGGGAGGTTCCTCAGCCCCAGCATTTT. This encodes CASTGGEVPQPQHF.